These T cell receptor beta chains were read from a single sample in a study of T cell responses to AZD1222 COVID-19 vaccine. Clones were read by immunoSEQ multiplex PCR, and TCRdb kept only the in-frame ones, dropping some. The table includes roughly 120,000 clones, roughly 93% detected once. The specimen was peripheral blood, collected on day 0 of AZD1222 vaccination. The receptors shown here come from an adult in good health. Both conserved end residues are part of each CDR3.

v_gene: TRBV11-3; j_gene: TRBJ2-3; CDR3aa: CASSSRGGGTEADTQYF
v_gene: TRBV27; j_gene: TRBJ1-1; CDR3aa: CASSRVPGTMNTEAFF
v_gene: TRBV5-4; j_gene: TRBJ2-1; CDR3aa: CASSDVRSSYNEQFF
v_gene: TRBV30; j_gene: TRBJ1-3; CDR3aa: CAWSAFLRQSSGNTIYF
v_gene: TRBV2; j_gene: TRBJ2-2; CDR3aa: CASESAGGPAGELFF
v_gene: TRBV7-9; j_gene: TRBJ2-7; CDR3aa: CASSFTSSYEQYF
v_gene: TRBV30; j_gene: TRBJ1-1; CDR3aa: CAWIAPFLEAFF
v_gene: TRBV28; j_gene: TRBJ2-3; CDR3aa: CASSSTTDTQYF
v_gene: TRBV28; j_gene: TRBJ1-2; CDR3aa: CASRAGQGVGYTF
v_gene: TRBV10-1; j_gene: TRBJ2-5; CDR3aa: CASSEKSSVDQQETQYF
v_gene: TRBV11-2; j_gene: TRBJ2-5; CDR3aa: CASSPPVAGTQYF
v_gene: TRBV20-1; j_gene: TRBJ1-2; CDR3aa: CSAPGEAGYTF
v_gene: TRBV7-9; j_gene: TRBJ2-7; CDR3aa: CASIPGGGRSSYEQYF
v_gene: TRBV10-3; j_gene: TRBJ1-2; CDR3aa: CAISLGQLSYGYTF
v_gene: TRBV21-1; j_gene: TRBJ1-5; CDR3aa: CASSKWAGEGNQPQHF
v_gene: TRBV3-1/TRBV3-2; j_gene: TRBJ2-1; CDR3aa: CASSQEGTGGTLNEQFF
v_gene: TRBV4-1; j_gene: TRBJ2-4; CDR3aa: CASSQDYEVRDLAKNIQYF
v_gene: TRBV2; j_gene: TRBJ2-1; CDR3aa: CASRRTSGMHEQFF
v_gene: TRBV7-6; j_gene: TRBJ1-5; CDR3aa: CASSLGYRGDNQPQHF
v_gene: TRBV6-1; j_gene: TRBJ2-3; CDR3aa: CASSEGQLNTDTQYF
v_gene: TRBV9; j_gene: TRBJ1-2; CDR3aa: CASSVGGVNYGYTF
v_gene: TRBV13; j_gene: TRBJ1-5; CDR3aa: CASSNRGSGNQPQHF
v_gene: TRBV13; j_gene: TRBJ2-7; CDR3aa: CASSSSVFGDSYEQYF